The 15 T cell receptor beta chains listed next were all sequenced from one sample in a study of blood T cell dynamics during melanoma immunotherapy (dated by TCRdb to 2020 to 2021). Library construction relied on the immunoSEQ multiplex PCR assay. The clones in this table, taken by TCRdb from immuneACCESS, are in-frame only. Not every clone is retained; where verified, under half of the shortfall comes from an unresolved V gene, and the cause of the rest is unknown. This sample gives 17,000 or so clones in total; 83% of them show up just once. The ten largest make up 6.5% to 8% of the sample. What this sample's time point label stands for: pre-treatment baseline. The sequencing used blood, collected from a patient treated with checkpoint blockade. Source of these receptors: a human donor with melanoma.

The rearrangement links TRBV7-3 to TRBJ2-6; no reliable D call. This CDR3 is built from 17 residues. Trimming cost V 4 bases and J 1 base, with 14 bases left between them. Germline lookup yields CDR1 SGHTA and CDR2 FQGTGA. The CDR3 is CASSSWANRSGANVLTF. CDR3 nucleotides: TGTGCCAGCAGCTCATGGGCAAATAGGTCTGGGGCCAACGTCCTGACTTTC.

The chain combines TRBV4-2 with TRBJ1-5, with D possibly TRBD1 on 6 matching bases. V was clipped by 4 bases and J by 6 bases, with 13 bases between them. The CDR3 has 14 amino acids. Germline V lookup: CDR1 LGHNA, CDR2 YNFKEQ. The CDR3 DNA sequence: TGTGCCAGCAGCCCCCCCGGGGGGCCTCAGCCCCAGCATTTT. Translation: CASSPPGGPQPQHF.

The V call is TRBV6-6, the J call TRBJ2-1; 10 bases agree with TRBD2. CDR3 length: 14 residues. Losses at the gene ends were 4 bases for V and 6 bases for J; bases not matched to a gene: 3. Germline assignment: CDR1 MNHNY and CDR2 SVGAGI (reference sequence). CDR3 protein: CASSWASGGNEQFF. The CDR3 nucleotides are TGTGCCAGCAGTTGGGCTAGCGGGGGCAATGAGCAGTTCTTC.

The J gene is TRBJ2-3, the V gene TRBV9, with unresolved D. The V end lost 7 bases, the J end lost 2 bases, and 14 bases lay between the germline ends. CDR3 length equals 14 residues. CDR1 is SGDLS and CDR2 is YYNGEE in the germline V gene. CDR3 residues: CASPIRVHTDTQYF. The CDR3 bases are TGTGCCAGCCCTATTAGGGTTCACACAGATACGCAGTATTTT.

In its sample, this clone was seen a few times. The V gene is TRBV19, the J gene TRBJ1-1; no firm D call. Germline CDR1 LNHDA, CDR2 SQIVND (reference sequence). This CDR3 spans 14 amino acids. V was shortened by 4 bases and J by 1 base, with 10 bases between the two germline ends. The CDR3 DNA follows: TGTGCCAGTAGTACGCGTTGGGGGAACACTGAAGCTTTCTTT. This sequence encodes CASSTRWGNTEAFF.

The chain uses TRBV5-5 and TRBJ1-2; D is perhaps TRBD1 (6 bases). CDR1 and CDR2 from the germline V gene are SGHKS and YYEKEE (reference sequence). This CDR3 contains 14 residues. V gave up 2 bases and J gave up 5 bases, with 13 bases separating them. As DNA, the CDR3 is TGTGCCAGCAGCTTAGCAGGGGCGAGATATGGCTACACCTTC. Protein: CASSLAGARYGYTF.

The chain links TRBV6-6 to TRBJ1-3; D gene unclear. Between the trimmed V and J ends, which lost 2 bases and 4 bases, there was a span of 9 bases. This CDR3 spans 14 amino acids. Germline V gene data show CDR1 as MNHNY and CDR2 as SVGAGI (reference sequence). CDR3 DNA sequence: TGTGCCAGCAGTTACCGAAGAGAGGGAAACACCATATATTTT. Its protein is CASSYRREGNTIYF.

This clone was detected only a few times. The chain is built from TRBV19 and TRBJ1-5; TRBD1 matches 8 bases. J gave up 7 bases and V 7 bases, and 12 bases lay outside the gene matches. The CDR3 spans 15 residues. Germline assignment: CDR1 LNHDA and CDR2 SQIVND (reference sequence). The DNA for the CDR3 is TGTGCCAGTAACTCCCAGGACAGGGTCGGACAGCCCCAGCATTTT. This sequence encodes CASNSQDRVGQPQHF.

V is TRBV11-2 and J is TRBJ2-7; TRBD2 matches at 11 bases. Germline CDR1 reads SGHAT; CDR2 reads FQNNGV. The CDR3 has 15 residues. V shed 5 bases and J 10 bases; nucleotides not matched to a gene: 13. The CDR3 nucleotides read TGTGCCAGCAGCACCGGCGTACTAGCGGGAGACCCCCAGTACTTC. Translated: CASSTGVLAGDPQYF.

This clone was recorded once. CDR3 residues: CASSRQLNTEAFF. The CDR3 nucleotides are TGTGCCAGCAGCCGACAGCTGAACACTGAAGCTTTCTTT. The chain couples TRBV4-2 to TRBJ1-1; D perhaps matches TRBD1 (5 bases). Germline CDR1 LGHNA, CDR2 YNFKEQ. The CDR3 is made up of 13 amino acids. V shed 4 bases and J shed 0 bases, with 6 bases lying between them.

The CDR3 protein is CASSGGLARDTQYF. The CDR3 region has the DNA TGTGCCAGCAGTGGGGGACTAGCGAGGGATACGCAGTATTTT. The chain links TRBV7-6 to TRBJ2-3; 10 nucleotides align to TRBD2. Germline V gene data show CDR1 as SGHVS and CDR2 as FNYEAQ. V lost 6 bases, J lost 6 bases, and 6 bases stayed unmatched. The CDR3 runs to 14 residues. Full variable domain (remainder filled in from reference TRBV7-6 and TRBJ2-3): GAGVSQSPRYKVTKRGQDVALRCDPISGHVSLYWYRQALGQGPEFLTYFNYEAQQDKSGLPNDRFSAERPEGSISTLTIQRTEQRDSAMYRCASSGGLARDTQYFGPGTRLTVL.

The chain recombines TRBV12-5 with TRBJ2-7, with TRBD2 matching over 14 bases. The CDR3 has 16 amino acids. V shed 6 bases, J shed 1 base, and the junction held 5 bases outside the gene matches. Germline loops: CDR1 LGHNT, CDR2 FRNRAP. The CDR3 is CASGRGTSGSSYEQYF. The CDR3 DNA is TGTGCTAGTGGACGGGGGACTAGCGGGAGTTCCTACGAGCAGTACTTC.

The chain joins TRBV11-3 to TRBJ2-5, with D perhaps matching TRBD1 (5 bases). V gave up 1 base and J gave up 5 bases, with 8 bases separating them. CDR1 and CDR2 (germline): SGHNT, YENEEA. The CDR3 runs to 13 residues. CDR3 in amino acids: CASSLGGMETQYF. The CDR3 nucleotides are TGTGCCAGCAGCTTAGGGGGCATGGAGACCCAGTACTTC.

The chain couples TRBV10-3 to TRBJ2-7, with D perhaps given as TRBD1 or TRBD2 (5 bases each). V lost 4 bases to trimming and J lost 5 bases, with 12 bases between them. Germline values: CDR1 ENHRY, CDR2 SYGVKD. The CDR3 runs 13 residues. The CDR3 bases are TGTGCCATCAGTGGAGGGGTACTAAACGAGCAGTACTTC. This translates into CAISGGVLNEQYF.

J is TRBJ1-4 and V is TRBV4-3; weak D call: TRBD1 (5 bases). Trimming took 0 bases from V and 2 from J, leaving 10 bases between them. The CDR3 covers 16 residues. CDR1 is LGHNA, CDR2 YSLEER, per germline. The CDR3 DNA follows: TGCGCCAGCAGCCAAGATGTCAGGGCGACTAATGAAAAACTGTTTTTT. Translation gives CASSQDVRATNEKLFF.